These T cell receptor beta chains were read from a single sample in a study of response to subunit inactivated influenza vaccine. Each CDR3 protein gets one entry after TCRdb re-called the RT-PCR reads with MiXCR. The top ten hold roughly 3% of the sample, which has about 500,000 distinct CDR3 sequences, 15% to 20% seen once. The sequencing here drew on CD4+ T cells sorted from PBMCs, taken less than 25 months after vaccination. These receptors were taken from a man between 45 and 75 years old who received an inactivated influenza vaccine. The CDR3 runs from the conserved cysteine through the conserved F or W. Fields, in order: J gene, D gene, V gene, clone size, CDR3 protein, CDR3 DNA. The D gene is left open where the match is weak. The size field is filled for only some rows; it gives once, few, many or a size class.

j_call: TRBJ2-2; d_call: -; v_call: TRBV10-3; clone_size: -; cdr3_aa: CAISLLGTGELFF; cdr3_nt: TGTGCCATCAGCCTATTGGGCACCGGGGAGCTGTTTTTT
j_call: TRBJ2-4; d_call: TRBD1; v_call: TRBV20-1; clone_size: -; cdr3_aa: CSAEAGTVAKNIQYF; cdr3_nt: TGCAGTGCTGAGGCCGGGACAGTAGCCAAAAACATTCAGTACTTC
j_call: TRBJ2-1; d_call: -; v_call: TRBV5-1; clone_size: many; cdr3_aa: CASSLEAASSYNEQFF; cdr3_nt: TGCGCCAGCAGCTTGGAGGCTGCCAGCTCCTACAATGAGCAGTTCTTC
j_call: TRBJ1-1; d_call: -; v_call: TRBV12-3/TRBV12-4; clone_size: -; cdr3_aa: CASSEQENTEAFF; cdr3_nt: TGTGCCAGCAGTGAGCAAGAGAACACTGAAGCTTTCTTT
j_call: TRBJ1-2; d_call: -; v_call: TRBV2; clone_size: few; cdr3_aa: CASSEDRREAHGYTF; cdr3_nt: TGTGCCAGCAGTGAAGATCGCCGAGAGGCACATGGCTACACCTTC
j_call: TRBJ2-7; d_call: TRBD1; v_call: TRBV24-1; clone_size: many; cdr3_aa: CATSDGQGASYEQYF; cdr3_nt: TGTGCCACCAGTGATGGACAGGGGGCCTCCTACGAGCAGTACTTC
j_call: TRBJ2-3; d_call: TRBD2; v_call: TRBV11-2; clone_size: -; cdr3_aa: CASSLTGGPVDTQYF; cdr3_nt: TGTGCCAGCAGCTTAACGGGGGGGCCGGTAGATACGCAGTATTTT
j_call: TRBJ1-1; d_call: -; v_call: TRBV20-1; clone_size: many; cdr3_aa: CSAPLEGAEAFF; cdr3_nt: TGCAGTGCTCCATTGGAGGGGGCTGAAGCTTTCTTT
j_call: TRBJ1-1; d_call: -; v_call: TRBV7-2; clone_size: few; cdr3_aa: CASSLVVGREAFF; cdr3_nt: TGTGCCAGCAGCTTAGTGGTGGGGAGGGAAGCTTTCTTT
j_call: TRBJ2-3; d_call: -; v_call: TRBV10-2; clone_size: -; cdr3_aa: CASSDVTGPDTQYF; cdr3_nt: TGCGCCAGCAGTGATGTGACAGGACCAGATACGCAGTATTTT
j_call: TRBJ2-3; d_call: TRBD2; v_call: TRBV20-1; clone_size: -; cdr3_aa: CSARDPTSGGMGTQYF; cdr3_nt: TGCAGTGCTAGAGACCCGACTAGCGGGGGGATGGGTACGCAGTATTTT
j_call: TRBJ2-7; d_call: -; v_call: TRBV20-1; clone_size: -; cdr3_aa: CSARRGNRYEQYF; cdr3_nt: TGCAGTGCTAGGAGGGGGAATCGGTACGAGCAGTACTTC